This T cell receptor beta chain was sequenced in a study of shared clonotypes between healthy human individuals. Positive CCR7 selection of CD45RO-negative cells yielded the naive CD8 cells, and terminally differentiated effector memory CD45RA+ cells were excluded. All the donors were Caucasian adults who lived in Nashville, Tennessee. The study's findings and limits: Naive subsets usually exceeded memory subsets in estimated richness.

The sample holds one count of this clone. The antigen is unknown. Data came from immunoSEQ multiplex PCR; TCRdb stores just in-frame clones and leaves some out. Of about 680,000 clones listed, about 92% were seen once; the top ten hold 24%. V lost 2 bases and J lost 0, with 11 bases in between. The CDR3 extends over 16 amino acids. CDR1 and CDR2 (germline): MNHEY, SMNVEV (reference sequence). This sequence was found in a man in his thirties or forties in good health. The chain carries TRBV27 and TRBJ2-1, with D possibly matching TRBD2 (5 bases). The material sequenced was naive CD8+ T cells sorted from blood. The CDR3 loop reads CASSLPSGRSYNEQFF. In DNA, the CDR3 is TGTGCCAGCAGTTTACCCAGCGGACGCTCCTACAATGAGCAGTTCTTC.